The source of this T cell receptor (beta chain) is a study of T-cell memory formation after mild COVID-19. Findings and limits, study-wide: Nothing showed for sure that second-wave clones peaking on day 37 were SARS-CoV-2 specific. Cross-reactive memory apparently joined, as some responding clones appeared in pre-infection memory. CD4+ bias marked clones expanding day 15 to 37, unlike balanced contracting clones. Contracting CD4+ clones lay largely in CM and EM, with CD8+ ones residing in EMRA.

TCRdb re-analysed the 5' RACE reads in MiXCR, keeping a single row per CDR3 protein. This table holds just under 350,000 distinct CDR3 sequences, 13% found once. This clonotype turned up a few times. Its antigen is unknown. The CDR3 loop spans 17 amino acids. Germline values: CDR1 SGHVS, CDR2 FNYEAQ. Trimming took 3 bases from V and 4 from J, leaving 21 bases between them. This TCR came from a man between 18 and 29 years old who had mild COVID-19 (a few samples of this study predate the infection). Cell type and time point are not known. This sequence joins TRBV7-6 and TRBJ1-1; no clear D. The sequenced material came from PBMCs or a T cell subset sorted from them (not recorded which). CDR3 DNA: TGTGCCAGCAGCTTCGACGTAAGGACGGTCCCGGGCACTGAAGCTTTCTTT. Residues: CASSFDVRTVPGTEAFF.